This T cell receptor beta chain was sequenced for a study of T-cell reconstitution after alpha-beta-depleted transplantation in children (dated by TCRdb to about 2016). In terms of the full investigation: Using TCR repertoire profiling, the study quantitatively followed how T-cell immune reconstitution unfolded in children after TCRalphabeta/CD19-depleted allogeneic hematopoietic cell transplantation.

The library came from PCR. The reads were generated on an Illumina HiSeq 2500. To normalize quantification of the TCRbeta repertoire, the TCR libraries were built with molecular barcoding that relied on unique molecular identifiers. TCRdb reprocessing: public reads trimmed at Q25 with fastp, clones called with MiXCR, in-frame beta chains kept. Identical CDR3 proteins give one entry, which carries the most common genes and DNA. In this sample the table shows approximately 390,000 distinct CDR3 sequences, around 9.9% of which occur a single time. About 5% of the sample is held by the ten biggest clonotypes. V drops 4 bases and J drops 10 bases, leaving 24 bases in between. From its cysteine to its phenylalanine, the CDR3 spans 16 amino acids. The sequence is cut down to CDR3 DNA, 48 bases in frame from base 1. According to the germline V gene, CDR1 reads SGDLS and CDR2 reads YYNGEE. This clonotype was detected a few times. The clone's antigen remains unknown. Base qualities are not at hand, and no much larger clone is one base apart.

Source: PBMCs from the stem cell graft donor, taken from the stem cell graft. This chain joins TRBV9 to TRBJ2-1; no D gene call is confident. The clonotype comes from a human donor who donated a stem cell graft to a child with acute myeloid leukemia. The CDR3 reads as follows: CASSTRAVGIGLEQFF. The sequence in DNA is TGTGCCAGCAGCACCCGGGCGGTAGGGATTGGGCTCGAGCAGTTCTTC. Full variable domain (CDR3 extended with the reference TRBV9 and TRBJ2-1 proteins): DSGVTQTPKHLITATGQRVTLRCSPRSGDLSVYWYQQSLDQGLQFLIQYYNGEERAKGNILERFSAQQFPDLHSELNLSSLELGDSALYFCASSTRAVGIGLEQFFGPGTRLTVL.